The rows below give T cell receptor beta chains drawn from one sample of a study of PD-L1 blockade in urothelial cancer. This table comes from immunoSEQ multiplex PCR, and its TCRdb copy is limited to in-frame clones, with some not included. The sample yields under 55,000 clones, roughly 80% seen once. Here the sequenced sample was PBMCs, taken around atezolizumab (anti-PD-L1) treatment. All receptors come from a man between 65 and 85 years old with urothelial cancer. Each CDR3 is given with its conserved first and last residue. A D gene is named only where the DNA matches it firmly.

J gene: TRBJ2-1
D gene: TRBD1
V gene: TRBV5-4
CDR3 protein: CASSTDRANEQFF

J gene: TRBJ1-1
D gene: NA
V gene: TRBV14
CDR3 protein: CASSLIRGQRNTEAFF

J gene: TRBJ2-4
D gene: NA
V gene: TRBV2
CDR3 protein: CASSGTFQYF

J gene: TRBJ1-5
D gene: NA
V gene: TRBV19
CDR3 protein: CASTRRADNQPQHF

J gene: TRBJ1-1
D gene: NA
V gene: TRBV10-3
CDR3 protein: CAISNFGIYGGTEAFF

J gene: TRBJ2-7
D gene: NA
V gene: TRBV7-8
CDR3 protein: CASSFQRGTNEQYF

J gene: TRBJ1-1
D gene: TRBD1
V gene: TRBV7-9
CDR3 protein: CASSATGGSTEAFF

J gene: TRBJ2-5
D gene: TRBD2
V gene: TRBV27
CDR3 protein: CASSVAGGGETQYF

J gene: TRBJ2-7
D gene: TRBD2
V gene: TRBV13
CDR3 protein: CASSPPLAGVYEQYF

J gene: TRBJ1-1
D gene: NA
V gene: TRBV5-4
CDR3 protein: CASSFIDSQNTEAFF

J gene: TRBJ1-5
D gene: NA
V gene: TRBV7-9
CDR3 protein: CASSSMSGGGNQPQHF

J gene: TRBJ2-7
D gene: TRBD2
V gene: TRBV4-3
CDR3 protein: CASSQGLGLAAYEQYF

J gene: TRBJ2-3
D gene: TRBD1
V gene: TRBV29-1
CDR3 protein: CSVLGQASVNTQYF

J gene: TRBJ1-1
D gene: TRBD1
V gene: TRBV19
CDR3 protein: CATSQGRAGGRRTEAFF

J gene: TRBJ1-6
D gene: TRBD1
V gene: TRBV6-1
CDR3 protein: CASRQGANSPLHF

J gene: TRBJ2-3
D gene: NA
V gene: TRBV11-3
CDR3 protein: CASSPKSGDTQYF

J gene: TRBJ1-5
D gene: TRBD1
V gene: TRBV15
CDR3 protein: CATSRGSRSGGRGQPQHF

J gene: TRBJ1-2
D gene: NA
V gene: TRBV6-1
CDR3 protein: CASIPQSSNYGYTF

J gene: TRBJ1-1
D gene: TRBD1
V gene: TRBV19
CDR3 protein: CASSVGQGPDTEAFF

J gene: TRBJ2-3
D gene: TRBD2
V gene: TRBV25-1
CDR3 protein: CASIKAGGTDTQYF

J gene: TRBJ2-3
D gene: TRBD2
V gene: TRBV7-2
CDR3 protein: CASSLVGTSPDTQYF

J gene: TRBJ2-1
D gene: TRBD1
V gene: TRBV9
CDR3 protein: CASSGEDRGFDEQFF

J gene: TRBJ2-5
D gene: TRBD1
V gene: TRBV7-8
CDR3 protein: CASSATDRAGETQYF

J gene: TRBJ1-2
D gene: NA
V gene: TRBV7-2
CDR3 protein: CASSQDSYGYTF

J gene: TRBJ2-3
D gene: NA
V gene: TRBV7-6
CDR3 protein: CASSSRSSTDTQYF

J gene: TRBJ1-6
D gene: NA
V gene: TRBV28
CDR3 protein: CASSLWQGGNSPLHF

J gene: TRBJ2-2
D gene: TRBD2
V gene: TRBV6-5
CDR3 protein: CASYLREGTGELFF

J gene: TRBJ2-3
D gene: TRBD1
V gene: TRBV19
CDR3 protein: CASSIRTGSTDTQYF

J gene: TRBJ1-1
D gene: NA
V gene: TRBV18
CDR3 protein: CASSPPSLPNTEAFF

J gene: TRBJ2-1
D gene: NA
V gene: TRBV4-1
CDR3 protein: CASRFRDLAENEQFF

J gene: TRBJ2-4
D gene: TRBD2
V gene: TRBV5-4
CDR3 protein: CASSLAENSGRNIQYF

J gene: TRBJ2-7
D gene: TRBD2
V gene: TRBV5-5
CDR3 protein: CASSFKAGLAGSYEQYF

J gene: TRBJ1-6
D gene: NA
V gene: TRBV4-1
CDR3 protein: CASSQAQVDSPLHF

J gene: TRBJ2-4
D gene: TRBD1
V gene: TRBV6-5
CDR3 protein: CASSSPGQGAKNIQYF

J gene: TRBJ2-3
D gene: TRBD2
V gene: TRBV9
CDR3 protein: CASSVAFSGGADTQYF

J gene: TRBJ2-2
D gene: TRBD1
V gene: TRBV7-8
CDR3 protein: CASRRGTDTGELFF

J gene: TRBJ2-7
D gene: NA
V gene: TRBV19
CDR3 protein: CASRLNPGKSEQYF

J gene: TRBJ2-7
D gene: TRBD1
V gene: TRBV19
CDR3 protein: CASSDRGLRAYEQYF

J gene: TRBJ1-1
D gene: NA
V gene: TRBV14
CDR3 protein: CASSPTRGTEAFF

J gene: TRBJ1-5
D gene: NA
V gene: TRBV10-2
CDR3 protein: CASSAQGNQPQHF

J gene: TRBJ2-5
D gene: TRBD2
V gene: TRBV27
CDR3 protein: CASSSRVAGKETQYF

J gene: TRBJ1-5
D gene: TRBD1
V gene: TRBV19
CDR3 protein: CASSDRGLGPQHF

J gene: TRBJ1-5
D gene: TRBD1
V gene: TRBV2
CDR3 protein: CASSEDRATLNQPQHF

J gene: TRBJ2-3
D gene: NA
V gene: TRBV4-3
CDR3 protein: CASSQEGEEEITQYF

J gene: TRBJ1-1
D gene: NA
V gene: TRBV28
CDR3 protein: CASSLSRAGDTEAFF

J gene: TRBJ2-5
D gene: TRBD2
V gene: TRBV25-1
CDR3 protein: CASSGWGGETQYF

J gene: TRBJ2-1
D gene: NA
V gene: TRBV5-4
CDR3 protein: CASSQRQRRMGYNEQFF

J gene: TRBJ1-2
D gene: TRBD1
V gene: TRBV4-3
CDR3 protein: CASSRTGLGYTF

J gene: TRBJ2-5
D gene: NA
V gene: TRBV28
CDR3 protein: CASTPGGMRGTQYF

J gene: TRBJ2-3
D gene: TRBD2
V gene: TRBV5-4
CDR3 protein: CASSLPGSGGPTDTQYF

J gene: TRBJ2-6
D gene: NA
V gene: TRBV5-1
CDR3 protein: CASSPRGTTSPGANVLTF

J gene: TRBJ1-2
D gene: NA
V gene: TRBV6-1
CDR3 protein: CASTTGVRDYGYTF

J gene: TRBJ2-3
D gene: TRBD1
V gene: TRBV5-1
CDR3 protein: CASSLVVGQGADTQYF

J gene: TRBJ2-7
D gene: TRBD2
V gene: TRBV6-6
CDR3 protein: CASSYGGGLGYEQYF